Listed below are T cell receptor beta chains from one sample, sequenced in a study of T cell repertoires in cytomegalovirus infection. One entry per CDR3 protein results from TCRdb running MiXCR on the reads. The sample shows under 600,000 distinct CDR3 sequences, approximately 15% of them seen only once. Sequencing input: CD8+ T cells from PBMCs. The receptors derive from a human donor in good health (CMV status not recorded). Some clones in this sample may be carry-over from other donors' samples. CDR3s leave out the opening cysteine and the closing phenylalanine or tryptophan. A row's size may be missing; if present it is once, few, many or a size class.

TRBV10-3	many	TRBJ1-1	15	AISPVIRGRGDTEAF
TRBV3-1	.	TRBJ2-1	16	ASSQEARLAGRYNEQF
TRBV7-6	many	TRBJ1-1	16	ASSLTRGSGGWGTEAF
TRBV12-3/TRBV12-4	.	TRBJ2-2	12	ASSGSGRTGVLF
TRBV18	.	TRBJ2-3	13	ASSRSGGAGDTQY
TRBV4-1	.	TRBJ2-7	13	ASSQEGGVSYEQY
TRBV27	few	TRBJ1-2	12	ASSPYRGDYGYT
TRBV5-6	.	TRBJ2-2	17	ASSLYPRGSVSYTGELF
TRBV4-1	few	TRBJ1-2	15	ASSPSGTGAVRYGYT
TRBV6-2/TRBV6-3	many	TRBJ1-1	14	ASSYPPGGTYTEAF
TRBV7-9	many	TRBJ1-2	11	ASSLGGQSGYT
TRBV12-3/TRBV12-4	many	TRBJ1-5	13	ASSLGYRGYQPQH
TRBV27	many	TRBJ2-7	11	ASSLGQFYEQY
TRBV5-1	.	TRBJ2-1	17	ASSLVASGSPPSYNEQF
TRBV10-3	many	TRBJ2-7	12	AIADDASPYEQY
TRBV7-6	many	TRBJ1-1	12	ASSSGQGLGEAF
TRBV27	.	TRBJ1-6	14	ASSSSGERENSPLH
TRBV12-5	many	TRBJ1-3	14	ASGLVPLRSGNTIY
TRBV7-7	many	TRBJ2-7	13	ASSAGTSKSYEQY
TRBV12-3/TRBV12-4	.	TRBJ1-2	13	ASSTTAGVRYGYT